This TCR beta chain was sequenced for a study of blood T cell repertoires in COVID-19. The repertoire was sequenced with immunoSEQ multiplex PCR; TCRdb's copy has only in-frame clones and lacks some. Of 250,000 to 300,000 clones listed, under 95% are singletons. From germline, CDR1 is SQVTM and CDR2 ANQGSEA. The CDR3 covers 12 residues. V shed 7 bases and J 8 bases; nucleotides not matched to a gene: 8. The source material was PBMCs or T cells enriched from blood (not recorded which). The chain joins TRBV29-1 to TRBJ2-4; 7 bases fit TRBD2. The TCR comes from a woman in her 40s with acute COVID-19. The CDR3 is CSAGTRGDIQYF. The CDR3 DNA is TGCAGCGCTGGGACTCGGGGGGACATTCAGTACTTC.